A selection of T cell receptor beta chains follows, all from one sample in a study of shared clonotypes between healthy human individuals. The repertoire was sequenced with immunoSEQ multiplex PCR; TCRdb's copy has only in-frame clones and lacks some. The profile shows around 240,000 clones, approximately 65% of them singletons. Input material: memory CD4+ T cells sorted from blood. Receptors originate from a man in his thirties or forties in good health. CDR3s include the opening cysteine and the closing phenylalanine or tryptophan. D genes are given only for firm matches. Clone size is stated in some rows and not others, as once, few, many or a class when expanded.

CDR3aa: CASSLGLSATNEKLFF
CDR3nt: TGTGCCAGCAGCTTAGGTCTGTCAGCAACTAATGAAAAACTGTTTTTT
v_gene: TRBV5-4
j_gene: TRBJ1-4
abundance: .
d_gene: .

CDR3aa: CASSVRDRSTDTQYF
CDR3nt: TGTGCCAGCAGCGTGCGGGACAGGAGCACAGATACGCAGTATTTT
v_gene: TRBV9
j_gene: TRBJ2-3
abundance: .
d_gene: TRBD1

CDR3aa: CASSLYTSGSAKNIQYF
CDR3nt: TGCGCCAGCAGCTTATACACTAGCGGGAGTGCCAAAAACATTCAGTACTTC
v_gene: TRBV5-1
j_gene: TRBJ2-4
abundance: once
d_gene: TRBD2

CDR3aa: CASSLDSGRYYEQYF
CDR3nt: TGTGCCAGCAGCTTAGATAGCGGGCGGTACTACGAGCAGTACTTC
v_gene: TRBV7-6
j_gene: TRBJ2-7
abundance: .
d_gene: TRBD2

CDR3aa: CASRFSETQYF
CDR3nt: TGTGCCAGCAGATTCTCAGAGACCCAGTACTTC
v_gene: TRBV7-9
j_gene: TRBJ2-5
abundance: .
d_gene: .

CDR3aa: CASSPELAGSSSYEQYF
CDR3nt: TGCGCCAGCAGCCCCGAGCTAGCGGGATCGAGCTCCTACGAGCAGTACTTC
v_gene: TRBV5-1
j_gene: TRBJ2-7
abundance: .
d_gene: TRBD2

CDR3aa: CASNVRGGELFF
CDR3nt: TGTGCCAGCAACGTCAGAGGCGGGGAGCTGTTTTTT
v_gene: TRBV11-3
j_gene: TRBJ2-2
abundance: .
d_gene: .

CDR3aa: CASLSSGNTIYF
CDR3nt: TGTGCCAGCCTGAGCTCTGGAAACACCATATATTTT
v_gene: TRBV27
j_gene: TRBJ1-3
abundance: .
d_gene: .

CDR3aa: CASSQETGSGANVLTF
CDR3nt: TGCGCCAGCAGCCAAGAAACTGGGTCTGGGGCCAACGTCCTGACTTTC
v_gene: TRBV4-3
j_gene: TRBJ2-6
abundance: .
d_gene: .

CDR3aa: CASSVGGLAGGETQYF
CDR3nt: TGTGCCAGCAGCGTTGGAGGACTAGCGGGAGGAGAGACCCAGTACTTC
v_gene: TRBV9
j_gene: TRBJ2-5
abundance: .
d_gene: TRBD2

CDR3aa: CASRRGAYEQYF
CDR3nt: TGCGCCTCCCGTCGAGGGGCCTACGAGCAGTACTTC
v_gene: TRBV5-1
j_gene: TRBJ2-7
abundance: .
d_gene: .

CDR3aa: CASSPKGIAGDVEQFF
CDR3nt: TGTGCCAGCAGCCCCAAGGGAATAGCGGGAGATGTGGAGCAGTTCTTC
v_gene: TRBV7-3
j_gene: TRBJ2-1
abundance: .
d_gene: TRBD2

CDR3aa: CASSSLGQGDYGYTF
CDR3nt: TGCGCCAGCAGCTCATTAGGACAGGGAGACTATGGCTACACCTTC
v_gene: TRBV5-1
j_gene: TRBJ1-2
abundance: few
d_gene: TRBD1

CDR3aa: CASPKDGQPGRYAEAFF
CDR3nt: TGTGCCAGTCCTAAGGACGGACAGCCGGGACGATACGCTGAAGCTTTCTTT
v_gene: TRBV2
j_gene: TRBJ1-1
abundance: .
d_gene: .

CDR3aa: CASSLRTRQETQYF
CDR3nt: TGTGCCAGTTCCCTCCGGACCAGACAAGAGACCCAGTACTTC
v_gene: TRBV6-1
j_gene: TRBJ2-5
abundance: .
d_gene: .

CDR3aa: CASRGLVLPGELFF
CDR3nt: TGTGCCAGCAGGGGACTAGTCTTACCCGGGGAGCTGTTTTTT
v_gene: TRBV2
j_gene: TRBJ2-2
abundance: once
d_gene: TRBD2

CDR3aa: CASRKGLAGGSHEQFF
CDR3nt: TGCGCCAGCAGAAAGGGACTAGCGGGAGGGTCCCATGAGCAGTTCTTC
v_gene: TRBV10-2
j_gene: TRBJ2-1
abundance: .
d_gene: TRBD2

CDR3aa: CASSLTQGQGAQGYTF
CDR3nt: TGTGCCAGCAGCCTGACTCAAGGACAGGGGGCTCAGGGCTACACCTTC
v_gene: TRBV5-5
j_gene: TRBJ1-2
abundance: .
d_gene: TRBD1

CDR3aa: CSVVSDRKYNEQFF
CDR3nt: TGCAGCGTTGTTTCGGACAGAAAATACAATGAGCAGTTCTTC
v_gene: TRBV29-1
j_gene: TRBJ2-1
abundance: .
d_gene: .

CDR3aa: CASSPAGEEAFF
CDR3nt: TGTGCCAGCAGCCCCGCGGGGGAAGAGGCTTTCTTT
v_gene: TRBV5-4
j_gene: TRBJ1-1
abundance: .
d_gene: .

CDR3aa: CASRYLGRGVEDEQFF
CDR3nt: TGTGCCAGCAGATATTTAGGCAGGGGGGTAGAAGATGAGCAGTTCTTC
v_gene: TRBV6-6
j_gene: TRBJ2-1
abundance: .
d_gene: .

CDR3aa: CASSVSWNTEAFF
CDR3nt: TGTGCCAGCAGCGTCTCCTGGAACACTGAAGCTTTCTTT
v_gene: TRBV7-6
j_gene: TRBJ1-1
abundance: .
d_gene: .

CDR3aa: CASSLLAYARSNQPQHF
CDR3nt: TGTGCCAGCAGCCTACTCGCCTACGCGAGGAGCAATCAGCCCCAGCATTTT
v_gene: TRBV11-2
j_gene: TRBJ1-5
abundance: .
d_gene: .

CDR3aa: CSALWSEQYF
CDR3nt: TGCAGTGCCCTGTGGAGCGAGCAGTACTTC
v_gene: TRBV20-1
j_gene: TRBJ2-7
abundance: .
d_gene: .

CDR3aa: CASSKPMAAAAEAFF
CDR3nt: TGTGCCAGCAGCAAACCTATGGCGGCCGCCGCTGAAGCTTTCTTT
v_gene: TRBV7-2
j_gene: TRBJ1-1
abundance: .
d_gene: .

CDR3aa: CASSDFGGPNTEAFF
CDR3nt: TGTGCCAGCAGTGACTTCGGGGGCCCGAACACTGAAGCTTTCTTT
v_gene: TRBV6-1
j_gene: TRBJ1-1
abundance: few
d_gene: .

CDR3aa: CASSLAMGASNTGELFF
CDR3nt: TGTGCCAGCAGCTTGGCCATGGGTGCGTCGAACACCGGGGAGCTGTTTTTT
v_gene: TRBV5-4
j_gene: TRBJ2-2
abundance: .
d_gene: .